Following are 27 T cell receptor beta chains from one sample sequenced in a study of T cell repertoires in cytomegalovirus infection. TCRdb reprocessed the reads with MiXCR, giving one entry per CDR3 protein. The repertoire includes around 320,000 distinct CDR3 sequences, roughly 9.5% of them detected once, and about 4.5% sits in the top ten. Sample: PBMCs. These receptors were collected from a human donor in good health (CMV status not recorded). Some clones in this sample may be carry-over from other donors' samples.

This clonotype was counted a few times. The chain links TRBV5-6 to TRBJ2-3, with TRBD2 identical over 11 bases. This CDR3 is 16 amino acids long. The V segment lost 4 bases and the J segment 0 bases; nucleotides outside the gene matches: 4. Germline V gene sequence: CDR1 SGHDT, CDR2 YYEEEE. The CDR3 DNA sequence: TGTGCCAGCAGCGCGGTAGCGGGAGGGAGCACAGATACGCAGTATTTT. Encoded protein: CASSAVAGGSTDTQYF.

This clonotype came up many times. The chain uses TRBV7-2 and TRBJ2-5; D may match TRBD1 or TRBD2 (5 bases each). The CDR3 loop spans 14 amino acids. Trimming took off 3 bases at V and 3 bases at J, with 11 bases between the two ends. The germline gives CDR1 SGHTA, CDR2 FQGNSA. The CDR3 protein is CASSFGTLKETQYF. The CDR3 region has the DNA TGTGCCAGCAGCTTCGGGACCCTCAAAGAGACCCAGTACTTC.

This clonotype was found many times. The rearrangement joins TRBV6-1 to TRBJ2-1, with 8 bases that match TRBD2. This CDR3 has 15 amino acids. The trim removed 5 bases at V and 2 bases at J, leaving 5 bases unmatched. Germline-derived CDR1 and CDR2 are MNHNS and SASEGT. This CDR3 is CASSIGRAAYNEQFF. The DNA for the CDR3 is TGTGCCAGCAGTATCGGGAGGGCCGCCTACAATGAGCAGTTCTTC.

This clonotype was seen a few times. This sequence joins TRBV7-9 and TRBJ1-1; maybe TRBD1 (6 bases). Germline loops: CDR1 SEHNR, CDR2 FQNEAQ (reference sequence). Deletions cut 5 bases from V and 3 bases from J, with 13 bases between. This CDR3 spans 14 amino acids. The CDR3 region is CASSPRTADTEAFF. CDR3 nucleotides: TGTGCCAGCAGCCCACGGACAGCTGACACTGAAGCTTTCTTT. Filled out from reference TRBV7-9 and TRBJ1-1, the complete variable domain reads DTGVSQNPRHKITKRGQNVTFRCDPISEHNRLYWYRQTLGQGPEFLTYFQNEAQLEKSRLLSDRFSAERPKGSFSTLEIQRTEQGDSAMYLCASSPRTADTEAFFGQGTRLTVV.

This clonotype was detected many times. This chain joins TRBV7-2 and TRBJ2-7; no reliable D call. Germline V lookup: CDR1 SGHTA, CDR2 FQGNSA. This CDR3 region has 13 residues. The V end lost 4 bases, the J end lost 2 bases, and 9 bases lay between the germline ends. The CDR3 region is CASSSQSTYEQYF. The CDR3 nucleotides read TGTGCCAGCAGCTCCCAAAGTACCTACGAGCAGTACTTC.

This clonotype was seen many times. The chain links TRBV7-9 to TRBJ2-3, with 7 bases fitting TRBD2. The CDR3 has 16 amino acids. V was pared by 6 bases and J by 6 bases, with 15 bases of the junction left unmatched. In germline, CDR1 is SEHNR, CDR2 FQNEAQ (reference sequence). The chain's CDR3 is CASRIGSGKVPDTQYF. CDR3 sequence (DNA): TGTGCCAGCAGAATAGGGAGCGGGAAAGTCCCGGATACGCAGTATTTT.

This clonotype appeared a few times. This chain uses TRBV20-1 with TRBJ2-7, with 9 nucleotides matching TRBD1. Trimming cost V 6 bases and J 1 base; bases outside gene matches: 4. The CDR3 is made up of 13 amino acids. Germline V lookup: CDR1 DFQATT, CDR2 SNEGSKA (reference sequence). CDR3 region: CSATGTGSYEQYF. The CDR3 DNA reads as TGCAGTGCAACCGGGACAGGGTCCTACGAGCAGTACTTC.

This clonotype was observed at least ten times. V and J are TRBV7-2 and TRBJ1-1; D might be TRBD1 (5 bases). Between the trimmed V and J ends, which lost 5 bases and 0 bases, there was a span of 13 bases. CDR1 is SGHTA and CDR2 is FQGNSA in the germline V gene. This CDR3 comprises 15 residues. The CDR3 DNA sequence: TGTGCCAGCAGCCTATCTGGGGCCTTGAACACTGAAGCTTTCTTT. As protein: CASSLSGALNTEAFF.

This clonotype was detected a few times. The chain couples TRBV6-6 to TRBJ2-1, with TRBD1 matching over 12 bases. With V trimmed by 7 bases and J by 7 bases, 8 bases remained unmatched. The CDR3 length is 15 residues. Germline CDR1 and CDR2: MNHNY and SVGAGI (reference sequence). As DNA, the CDR3 is TGTGCCAGCACCCGAGGGACAGGGGGCACAAATGAGCAGTTCTTC. Translation: CASTRGTGGTNEQFF.

This clonotype came up a few times. The chain joins TRBV6-1 to TRBJ2-7; 9 bases align to TRBD1. The length of the CDR3 is 14 residues. CDR1 is MNHNS, CDR2 SASEGT, per germline. The trim removed 8 bases at V and 0 bases at J, leaving 5 bases unmatched. The CDR3 is CASSGTGISYEQYF. The CDR3 nucleotides read TGTGCCAGCTCGGGGACAGGGATCTCCTACGAGCAGTACTTC.

This clonotype was picked up many times. This chain connects TRBV7-2 to TRBJ1-2; D unresolved. Germline lookup yields CDR1 SGHTA and CDR2 FQGNSA. The V gene lost 1 base and the J gene lost 12 bases, with 12 bases spanning the gap. This CDR3 is 12 amino acids long. The CDR3 reads CASSLGFDLHTF. The CDR3 DNA follows: TGTGCCAGCAGCTTAGGGTTCGACTTACACACCTTC.

This clonotype was detected a few times. The chain couples TRBV20-1 to TRBJ2-7; D unclear. The CDR3 is 14 residues long. Trimming removed 3 bases at V and 0 bases at J, with 12 bases between. CDR1 and CDR2 (germline): DFQATT, SNEGSKA (reference sequence). CDR3 loop: CSASSGRTSYEQYF. CDR3 nucleotide sequence: TGCAGTGCTAGCTCCGGCCGAACCTCCTACGAGCAGTACTTC.

This clonotype was seen ten or more times. The chain couples TRBV12-3 or TRBV12-4 to TRBJ2-1, with TRBD2 identical over 8 bases. CDR3 length: 14 residues. Trimming removed 7 bases from V and 6 bases from J; junction bases left unmatched: 8. DNA of the CDR3: TGTGCCAGCATTAGTACGGGGGGGCCCAATGAGCAGTTCTTC. Translating it yields CASISTGGPNEQFF.

This clonotype was seen at least ten times. The CDR3 protein is CASSFQGDYEQYF. For the CDR3, the DNA is TGTGCCAGCAGCTTCCAGGGGGATTACGAGCAGTACTTC. This chain connects TRBV7-2 to TRBJ2-7; 7 nucleotides match TRBD1. With 3 bases clipped from V and 4 bases from J, the junction kept 3 bases outside the gene matches. The CDR3 length is 13 residues. Looked up from germline, CDR1 is SGHTA and CDR2 is FQGNSA.

V is TRBV3-1 and J is TRBJ1-1; no reliable D call. The CDR3 spans 14 residues. Germline values: CDR1 LGHDT, CDR2 YNNKEL (reference sequence). Trimming stripped 1 base from V and 4 bases from J, with 10 bases between. CDR3 sequence (DNA): TGTGCCAGCAGCCAAGTGGAAGGAGTCACTGAAGCTTTCTTT. This gives the protein CASSQVEGVTEAFF.

In its sample, this clonotype was seen many times. V is TRBV7-2 and J is TRBJ2-3; D is uncertain. The CDR3 runs 13 residues. Germline values: CDR1 SGHTA, CDR2 FQGNSA. V gave up 2 bases and J gave up 6 bases, with 9 bases separating them. Written as DNA, the CDR3 is TGTGCCAGCAGCTTACAGTTCGCGGATACGCAGTATTTT. This codes for CASSLQFADTQYF.

This clonotype was counted a few times. This chain connects TRBV12-3 or TRBV12-4 to TRBJ2-3, with TRBD1 as a possible D gene (6 bases). V lost 5 bases, J lost 6 bases, and 15 bases lay in between. The CDR3 runs to 14 residues. This CDR3 reads CASSPDWGPDTQYF. The DNA of the CDR3 is TGTGCCAGCAGTCCAGACTGGGGGCCGGATACGCAGTATTTT.

This clonotype occurred a few times. The chain joins TRBV12-3 or TRBV12-4 to TRBJ2-3; D not resolved. Deletions cut 4 bases from V and 0 bases from J, with 8 bases between. The CDR3 is made up of 14 amino acids. Written as DNA, the CDR3 is TGTGCCAGCAGTTCGACCACAAGCACAGATACGCAGTATTTT. Its translation: CASSSTTSTDTQYF.

This clonotype has a count of ten or more. The junction and the germline gene differ at one end; a read error may be behind it. The J gene is TRBJ2-7, the V gene TRBV7-2, with 9 bases that match TRBD2. The germline V gene has CDR1 SGHTA and CDR2 FQGNSA. This CDR3 is built from 14 residues. The CDR3 region is CASSLAGPSYEQYF. In DNA, the CDR3 is TGTGCCAGCAGCCTAGCGGGACCATCCTACGAGCAGTACTTC.

This clonotype came up many times. The chain employs TRBV28 and TRBJ1-4; D unclear. The CDR3 sequence is 15 residues long. CDR1 and CDR2 from the germline V gene are MDHEN and SYDVKM. V was trimmed by 2 bases and J by 0 bases, leaving 7 bases between them. The chain's CDR3 is CASSLVGSTNEKLFF. The CDR3 DNA reads TGTGCCAGCAGTTTAGTGGGCTCAACTAATGAAAAACTGTTTTTT.

This chain links TRBV5-6 with TRBJ2-2, with D unclear. The V and J ends lost 1 base and 4 bases respectively, with 8 bases between them. The germline CDR1 and CDR2 sequences are SGHDT and YYEEEE. The CDR3 loop spans 14 amino acids. Written as DNA, the CDR3 is TGTGCCAGCAGCTTGCGTCGAACCACCGGGGAGCTGTTTTTT. Translating gives CASSLRRTTGELFF.

This clonotype has a count of ten or more. This rearrangement joins TRBV28 to TRBJ2-1, with D tentatively TRBD2 (6 bases). The CDR3 extends over 15 amino acids. The ends were cut back, 6 bases at V and 4 bases at J, with 16 bases in the middle. In germline, CDR1 is MDHEN, CDR2 SYDVKM. The DNA of the CDR3 is TGTGCCAGCAGAGCCGCGGGACTTTCATACAATGAGCAGTTCTTC. This translates into CASRAAGLSYNEQFF.

This rearrangement joins TRBV20-1 to TRBJ2-2; 8 positions match TRBD2. The CDR3 has 15 amino acids. The trim removed 5 bases at V and 6 bases at J, leaving 11 bases unmatched. Germline CDR1 and CDR2: DFQATT and SNEGSKA (reference sequence). The CDR3 protein is CSAPLAGGNPGELFF. As DNA, the CDR3 is TGCAGTGCTCCCCTGGCGGGAGGTAACCCCGGGGAGCTGTTTTTT.

CDR3 nucleotides: TGTGCCAGTATGACCGTCGGGCCACACTACGAGCAGTACTTC. Amino acids: CASMTVGPHYEQYF. V gene TRBV19 combines with J gene TRBJ2-7; D is uncertain. The germline gives CDR1 LNHDA, CDR2 SQIVND (reference sequence). Trimming removed 7 bases at V and 3 bases at J, with 16 bases between. The CDR3 is 14 amino acids.

In this sample, this clonotype turned up a few times. The chain employs TRBV6-1 and TRBJ2-2; possibly TRBD2 for D (6 bases). The CDR3 is 15 amino acids. Trimming removed 6 bases at V and 5 bases at J, with 16 bases between. CDR1 is MNHNS, CDR2 SASEGT, per germline. CDR3 coding DNA: TGTGCCAGCAGGGTTGGGGCGGGACGGACCGGGGAGCTGTTTTTT. Encoded protein: CASRVGAGRTGELFF.

With regard to this clonotype: The junction shows a germline mismatch at one end, possibly a read error. The V gene is TRBV6-2 or TRBV6-3, the J gene TRBJ1-5; D remains ambiguous. CDR1 is MNHEY and CDR2 is SVGEGT in the germline V gene. There are 12 residues in the CDR3. The CDR3 loop reads CVSGGDNQPQHF. The CDR3 DNA follows: TGTGTCAGCGGCGGAGACAATCAGCCCCAGCATTTT.

This clonotype was seen many times. The V gene is TRBV7-2, the J gene TRBJ2-7; possible D gene TRBD2, 5 bases. In germline, CDR1 is SGHTA, CDR2 FQGNSA. This CDR3 is built from 15 residues. Trimming removed 6 bases at V and 0 bases at J, with 15 bases between. The CDR3 sequence is CASSRWTGSSYEQYF. For the CDR3, the DNA is TGTGCCAGCAGTCGATGGACGGGGAGCTCCTACGAGCAGTACTTC.